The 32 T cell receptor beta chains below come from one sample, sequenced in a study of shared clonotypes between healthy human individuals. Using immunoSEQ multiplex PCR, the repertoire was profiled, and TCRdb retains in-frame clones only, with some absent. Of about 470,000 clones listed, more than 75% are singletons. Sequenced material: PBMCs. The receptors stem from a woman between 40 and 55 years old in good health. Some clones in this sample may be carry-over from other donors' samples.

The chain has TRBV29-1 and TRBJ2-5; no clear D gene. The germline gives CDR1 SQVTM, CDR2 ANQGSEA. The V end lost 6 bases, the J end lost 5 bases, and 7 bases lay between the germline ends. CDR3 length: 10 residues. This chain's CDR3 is CSVSHETQYF. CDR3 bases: TGCAGCGTGAGCCACGAGACCCAGTACTTC. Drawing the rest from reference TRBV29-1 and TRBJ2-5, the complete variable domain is SAVISQKPSRDICQRGTSLTIQCQVDSQVTMMFWYRQQPGQSLTLIATANQGSEATYESGFVIDKFPISRPNLTFSTLTVSNMSPEDSSIYLCSVSHETQYFGPGTRLLVL.

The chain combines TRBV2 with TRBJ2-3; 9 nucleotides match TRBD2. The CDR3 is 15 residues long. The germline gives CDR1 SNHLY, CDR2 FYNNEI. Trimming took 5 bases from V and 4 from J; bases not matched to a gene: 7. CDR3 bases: TGTGCCAGCAGTACTATAGCGGGAGCGGCAGATACGCAGTATTTT. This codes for CASSTIAGAADTQYF.

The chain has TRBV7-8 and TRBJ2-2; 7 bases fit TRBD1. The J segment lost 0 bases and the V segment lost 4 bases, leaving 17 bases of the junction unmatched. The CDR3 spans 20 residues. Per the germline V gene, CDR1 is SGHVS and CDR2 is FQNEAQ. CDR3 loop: CASSSHYSGTVYANTGELFF. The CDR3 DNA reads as TGTGCCAGCAGCTCACACTATTCCGGGACAGTTTACGCGAACACCGGGGAGCTGTTTTTT.

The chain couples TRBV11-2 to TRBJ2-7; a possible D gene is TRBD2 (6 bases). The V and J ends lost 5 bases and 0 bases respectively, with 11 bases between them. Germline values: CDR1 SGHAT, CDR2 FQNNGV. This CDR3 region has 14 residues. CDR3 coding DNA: TGTGCCAGCAGCGGACTGGGGGGCTCCTACGAGCAGTACTTC. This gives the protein CASSGLGGSYEQYF.

CDR3 nucleotide sequence: TGTGCCAGCAGCCACCGGGCAGGGCTAGTTGACACTGAAGCTTTCTTT. Protein product: CASSHRAGLVDTEAFF. The chain uses TRBV14 and TRBJ1-1; the D gene is possibly TRBD1 (5 bases). CDR3 length: 16 residues. Germline V gene lookup returns CDR1 SGHDN and CDR2 FVKESK. V lost 3 bases and J 3 bases, leaving 17 bases between the germline ends.

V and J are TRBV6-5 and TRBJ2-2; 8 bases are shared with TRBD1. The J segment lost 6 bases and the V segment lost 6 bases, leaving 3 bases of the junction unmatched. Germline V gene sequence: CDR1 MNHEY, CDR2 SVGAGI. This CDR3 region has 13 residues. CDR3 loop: CASSQGASGELFF. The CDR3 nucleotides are TGTGCCAGCAGCCAGGGGGCATCCGGGGAGCTGTTTTTT.

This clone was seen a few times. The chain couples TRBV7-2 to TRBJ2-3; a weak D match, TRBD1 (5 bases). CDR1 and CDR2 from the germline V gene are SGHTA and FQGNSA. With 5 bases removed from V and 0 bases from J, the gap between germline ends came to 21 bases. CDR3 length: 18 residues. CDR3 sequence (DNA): TGTGCCAGCAGCCTAGGTTCCAGGGTCGGGTTAAGCACAGATACGCAGTATTTT. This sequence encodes CASSLGSRVGLSTDTQYF.

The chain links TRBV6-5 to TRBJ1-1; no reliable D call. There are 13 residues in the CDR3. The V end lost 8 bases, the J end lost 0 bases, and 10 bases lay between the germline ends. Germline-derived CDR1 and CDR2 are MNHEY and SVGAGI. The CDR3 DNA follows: TGTGCCAGCGGGGAGGATTTGAACACTGAAGCTTTCTTT. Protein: CASGEDLNTEAFF.

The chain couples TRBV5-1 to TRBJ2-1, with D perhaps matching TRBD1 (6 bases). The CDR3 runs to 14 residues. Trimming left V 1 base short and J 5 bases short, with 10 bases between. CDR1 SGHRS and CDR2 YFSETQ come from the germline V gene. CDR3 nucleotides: TGCGCCAGCAGCTTGACAGGGTTTAACAATGAGCAGTTCTTC. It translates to CASSLTGFNNEQFF.

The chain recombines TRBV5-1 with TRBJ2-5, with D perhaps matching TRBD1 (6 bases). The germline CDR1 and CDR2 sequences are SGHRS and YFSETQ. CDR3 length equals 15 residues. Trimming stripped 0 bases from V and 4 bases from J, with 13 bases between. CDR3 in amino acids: CASSLVQGVRETQYF. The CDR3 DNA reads TGCGCCAGCAGCTTGGTACAGGGTGTTAGAGAGACCCAGTACTTC.

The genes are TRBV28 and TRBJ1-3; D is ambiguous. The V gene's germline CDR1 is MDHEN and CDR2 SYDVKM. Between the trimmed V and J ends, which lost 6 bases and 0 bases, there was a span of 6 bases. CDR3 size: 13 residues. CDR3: CASRDYSGNTIYF. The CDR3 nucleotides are TGTGCCAGCAGGGACTACTCTGGAAACACCATATATTTT.

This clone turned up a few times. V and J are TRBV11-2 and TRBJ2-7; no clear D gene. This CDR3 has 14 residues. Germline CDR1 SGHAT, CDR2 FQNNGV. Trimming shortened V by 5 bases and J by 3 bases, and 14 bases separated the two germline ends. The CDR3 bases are TGTGCCAGCAGCCCTGGGCCCAGCCTCTACGAGCAGTACTTC. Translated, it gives CASSPGPSLYEQYF.

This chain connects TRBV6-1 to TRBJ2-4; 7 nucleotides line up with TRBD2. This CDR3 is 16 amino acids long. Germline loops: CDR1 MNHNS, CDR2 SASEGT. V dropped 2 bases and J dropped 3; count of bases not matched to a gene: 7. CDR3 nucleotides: TGTGCCAGCAGTGAATCCCTAGGGGAGGGCAAAAACATTCAGTACTTC. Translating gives CASSESLGEGKNIQYF.

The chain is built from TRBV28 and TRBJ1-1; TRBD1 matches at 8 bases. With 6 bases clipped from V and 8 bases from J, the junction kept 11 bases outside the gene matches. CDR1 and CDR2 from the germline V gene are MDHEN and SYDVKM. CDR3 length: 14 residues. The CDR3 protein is CASSIISTGDEAFF. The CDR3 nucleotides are TGTGCCAGCAGCATAATATCGACAGGGGACGAAGCTTTCTTT.

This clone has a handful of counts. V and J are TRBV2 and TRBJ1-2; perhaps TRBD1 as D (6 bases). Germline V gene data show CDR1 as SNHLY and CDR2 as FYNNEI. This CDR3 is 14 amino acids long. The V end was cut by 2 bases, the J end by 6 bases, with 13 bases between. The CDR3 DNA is TGTGCCAGCAGTGAAAGGGGCAGGGGAAATGGCTACACCTTC. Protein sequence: CASSERGRGNGYTF.

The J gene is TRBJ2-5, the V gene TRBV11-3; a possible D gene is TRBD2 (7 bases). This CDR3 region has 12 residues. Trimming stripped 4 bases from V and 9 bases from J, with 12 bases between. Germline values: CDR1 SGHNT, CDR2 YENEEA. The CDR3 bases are TGTGCCAGCAGCTATGGGGAGGGGGCCCAGTACTTC. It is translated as CASSYGEGAQYF.

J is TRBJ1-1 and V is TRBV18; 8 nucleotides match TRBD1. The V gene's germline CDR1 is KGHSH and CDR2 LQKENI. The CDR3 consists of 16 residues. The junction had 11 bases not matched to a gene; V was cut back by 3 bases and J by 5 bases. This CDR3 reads CASSPNFGQGWTEAFF. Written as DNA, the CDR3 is TGTGCCAGCTCACCCAATTTCGGACAGGGTTGGACTGAAGCTTTCTTT.

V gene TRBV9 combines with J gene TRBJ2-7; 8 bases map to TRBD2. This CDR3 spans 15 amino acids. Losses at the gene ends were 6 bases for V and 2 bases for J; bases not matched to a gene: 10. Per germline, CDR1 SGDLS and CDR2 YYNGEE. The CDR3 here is CASNPSGSVAYEQYF. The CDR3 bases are TGTGCCAGCAACCCTAGCGGGTCTGTAGCCTACGAGCAGTACTTC.

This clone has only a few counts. CDR3 sequence reads: CASSLEGWGYTF. CDR3 in DNA: TGTGCCAGCAGCTTAGAGGGGTGGGGCTACACCTTC. This rearrangement joins TRBV7-9 to TRBJ1-2, with D possibly matching TRBD1 (5 bases). There are 12 residues in the CDR3. The germline V and J ends were trimmed by 1 base and 8 bases, with 8 bases remaining between them. Germline V CDR1 and CDR2: SEHNR, FQNEAQ (reference sequence).

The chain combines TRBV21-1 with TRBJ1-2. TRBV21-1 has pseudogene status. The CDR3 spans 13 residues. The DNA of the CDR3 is TGTGCCAGCAGCAAAAGAGGGTCCTATGGCTACACCTTC. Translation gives CASSKRGSYGYTF.

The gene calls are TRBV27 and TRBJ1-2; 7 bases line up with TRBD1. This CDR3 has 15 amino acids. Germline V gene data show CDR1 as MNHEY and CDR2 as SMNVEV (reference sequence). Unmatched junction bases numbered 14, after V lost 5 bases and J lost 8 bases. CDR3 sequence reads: CASSKPGQLYSGYTF. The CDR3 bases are TGTGCCAGCAGTAAACCGGGACAGCTCTATTCGGGCTACACCTTC.

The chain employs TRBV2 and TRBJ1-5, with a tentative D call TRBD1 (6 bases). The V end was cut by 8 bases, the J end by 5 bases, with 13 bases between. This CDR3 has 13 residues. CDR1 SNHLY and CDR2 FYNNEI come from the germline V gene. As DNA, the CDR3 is TGTGCCAGCCGCCGGGACACTGATCAGCCCCAGCATTTT. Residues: CASRRDTDQPQHF. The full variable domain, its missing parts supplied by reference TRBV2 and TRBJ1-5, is EPEVTQTPSHQVTQMGQEVILRCVPISNHLYFYWYRQILGQKVEFLVSFYNNEISEKSEIFDDQFSVERPDGSNFTLKIRSTKLEDSAMYFCASRRDTDQPQHFGDGTRLSIL.

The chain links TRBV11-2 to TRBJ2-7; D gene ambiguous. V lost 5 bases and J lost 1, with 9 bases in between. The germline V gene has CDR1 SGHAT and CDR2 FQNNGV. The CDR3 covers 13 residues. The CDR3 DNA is TGTGCCAGCAGCCGAGTGCCTTCCTACGAGCAGTACTTC. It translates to CASSRVPSYEQYF.

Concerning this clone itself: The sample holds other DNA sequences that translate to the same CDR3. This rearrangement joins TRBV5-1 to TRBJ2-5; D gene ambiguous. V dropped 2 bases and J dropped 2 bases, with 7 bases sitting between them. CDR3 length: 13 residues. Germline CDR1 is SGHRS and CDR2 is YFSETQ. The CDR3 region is CASSLGTQETQYF. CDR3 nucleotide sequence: TGCGCCAGCAGCTTAGGCACACAAGAGACCCAGTACTTC.

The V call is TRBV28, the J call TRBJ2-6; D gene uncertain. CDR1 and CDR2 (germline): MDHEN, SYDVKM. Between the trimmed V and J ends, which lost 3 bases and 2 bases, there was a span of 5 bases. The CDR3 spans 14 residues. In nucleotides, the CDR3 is TGTGCCAGCAGTTTTGGAGCTGGGGCCAACGTCCTGACTTTC. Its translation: CASSFGAGANVLTF.

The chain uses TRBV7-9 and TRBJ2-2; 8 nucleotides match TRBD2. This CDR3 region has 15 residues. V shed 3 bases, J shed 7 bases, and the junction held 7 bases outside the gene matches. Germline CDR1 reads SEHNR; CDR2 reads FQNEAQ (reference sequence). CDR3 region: CASSFLREALGELFF. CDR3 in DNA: TGTGCCAGCAGCTTCTTGCGGGAGGCCCTCGGGGAGCTGTTTTTT. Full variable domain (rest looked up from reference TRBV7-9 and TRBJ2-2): DTGVSQNPRHKITKRGQNVTFRCDPISEHNRLYWYRQTLGQGPEFLTYFQNEAQLEKSRLLSDRFSAERPKGSFSTLEIQRTEQGDSAMYLCASSFLREALGELFFGEGSRLTVL.

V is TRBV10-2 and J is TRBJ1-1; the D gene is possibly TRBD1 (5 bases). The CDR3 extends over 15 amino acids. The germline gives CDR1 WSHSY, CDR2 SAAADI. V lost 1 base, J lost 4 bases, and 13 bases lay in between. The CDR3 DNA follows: TGCGCCAGCAGTGAGTTTAGGGGTTTGGGCACTGAAGCTTTCTTT. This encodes CASSEFRGLGTEAFF.

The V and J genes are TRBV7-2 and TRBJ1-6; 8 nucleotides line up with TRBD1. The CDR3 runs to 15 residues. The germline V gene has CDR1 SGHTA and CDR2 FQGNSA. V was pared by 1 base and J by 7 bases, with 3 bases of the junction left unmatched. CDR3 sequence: CASSLVGTGNSPLHF. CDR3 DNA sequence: TGTGCCAGCAGCTTAGTGGGGACAGGAAATTCACCCCTCCACTTT.

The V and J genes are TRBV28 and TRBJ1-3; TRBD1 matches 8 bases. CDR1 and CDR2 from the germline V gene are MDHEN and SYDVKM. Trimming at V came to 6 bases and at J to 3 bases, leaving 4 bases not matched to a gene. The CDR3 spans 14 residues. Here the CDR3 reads CASSRGPLGNTIYF. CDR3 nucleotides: TGTGCCAGCAGCAGGGGGCCGCTTGGAAACACCATATATTTT.

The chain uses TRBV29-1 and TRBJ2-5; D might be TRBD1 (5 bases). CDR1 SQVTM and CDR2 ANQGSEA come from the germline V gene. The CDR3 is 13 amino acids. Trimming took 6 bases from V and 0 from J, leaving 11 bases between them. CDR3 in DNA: TGCAGCGTACGAGGACAAGACCAAGAGACCCAGTACTTC. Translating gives CSVRGQDQETQYF.

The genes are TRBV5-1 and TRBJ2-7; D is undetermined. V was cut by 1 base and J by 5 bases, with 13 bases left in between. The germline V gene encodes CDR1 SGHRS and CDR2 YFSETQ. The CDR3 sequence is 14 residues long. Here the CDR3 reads CASSLTRSQDEQYF. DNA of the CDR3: TGCGCCAGCAGCTTGACAAGGAGTCAGGACGAGCAGTACTTC. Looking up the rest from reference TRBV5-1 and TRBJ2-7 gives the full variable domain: KAGVTQTPRYLIKTRGQQVTLSCSPISGHRSVSWYQQTPGQGLQFLFEYFSETQRNKGNFPGRFSGRQFSNSRSEMNVSTLELGDSALYLCASSLTRSQDEQYFGPGTRLTVT.

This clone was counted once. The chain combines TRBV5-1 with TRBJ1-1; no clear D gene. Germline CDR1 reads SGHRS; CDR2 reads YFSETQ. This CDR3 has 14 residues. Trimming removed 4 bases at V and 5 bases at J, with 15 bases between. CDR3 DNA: TGCGCCAGCAGCCCTCGCGGGCTTGGGACTGAAGCTTTCTTT. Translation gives CASSPRGLGTEAFF.